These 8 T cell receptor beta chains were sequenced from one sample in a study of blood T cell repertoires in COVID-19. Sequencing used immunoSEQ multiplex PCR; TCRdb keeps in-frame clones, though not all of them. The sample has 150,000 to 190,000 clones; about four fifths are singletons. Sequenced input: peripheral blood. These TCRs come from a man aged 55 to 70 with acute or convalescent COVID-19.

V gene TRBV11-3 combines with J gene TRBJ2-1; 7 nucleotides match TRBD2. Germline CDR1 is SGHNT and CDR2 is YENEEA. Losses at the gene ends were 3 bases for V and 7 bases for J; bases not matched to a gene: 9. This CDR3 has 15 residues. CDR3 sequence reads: CASSFTRGAGNEQFF. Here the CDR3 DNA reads TGTGCCAGCAGCTTCACTAGAGGAGCGGGAAATGAGCAGTTCTTC.

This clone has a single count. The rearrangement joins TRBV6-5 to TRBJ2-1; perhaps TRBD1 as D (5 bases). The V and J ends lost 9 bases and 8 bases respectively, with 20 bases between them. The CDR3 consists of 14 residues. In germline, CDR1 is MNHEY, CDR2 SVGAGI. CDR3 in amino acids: CASEPGQVLYEQFF. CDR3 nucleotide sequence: TGTGCCAGTGAGCCAGGGCAGGTTCTCTATGAGCAGTTCTTC.

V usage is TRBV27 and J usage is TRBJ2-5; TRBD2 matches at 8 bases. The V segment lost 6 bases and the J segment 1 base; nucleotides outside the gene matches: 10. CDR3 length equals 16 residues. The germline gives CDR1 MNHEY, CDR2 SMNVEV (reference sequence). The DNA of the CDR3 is TGTGCCAGCAGACGACTCAGCGGGAGACCCCAAGAGACCCAGTACTTC. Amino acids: CASRRLSGRPQETQYF.

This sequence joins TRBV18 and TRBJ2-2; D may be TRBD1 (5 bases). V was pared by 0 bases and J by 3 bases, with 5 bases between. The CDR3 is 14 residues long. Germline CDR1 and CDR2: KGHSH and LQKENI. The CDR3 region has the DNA TGTGCCAGCTCACCACCCAGGGACACCGGGGAGCTGTTTTTT. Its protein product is CASSPPRDTGELFF. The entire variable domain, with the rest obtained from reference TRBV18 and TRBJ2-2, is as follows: NAGVMQNPRHLVRRRGQEARLRCSPMKGHSHVYWYRQLPEEGLKFMVYLQKENIIDESGMPKERFSAEFPKEGPSILRIQQVVRGDSAAYFCASSPPRDTGELFFGEGSRLTVL.

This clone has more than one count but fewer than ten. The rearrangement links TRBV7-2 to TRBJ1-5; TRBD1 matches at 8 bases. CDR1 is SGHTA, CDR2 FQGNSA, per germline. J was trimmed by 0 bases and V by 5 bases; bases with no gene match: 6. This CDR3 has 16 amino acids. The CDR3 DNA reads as TGTGCCAGCAGCCAAGGACAGGGCTATAGCAATCAGCCCCAGCATTTT. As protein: CASSQGQGYSNQPQHF.

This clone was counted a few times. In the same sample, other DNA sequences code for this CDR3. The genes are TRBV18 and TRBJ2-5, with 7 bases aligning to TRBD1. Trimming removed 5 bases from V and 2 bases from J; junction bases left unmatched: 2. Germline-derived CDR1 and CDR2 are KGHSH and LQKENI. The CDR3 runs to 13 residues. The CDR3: CASSGGQQETQYF. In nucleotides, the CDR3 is TGTGCCAGCTCAGGGGGACAGCAAGAGACCCAGTACTTC.

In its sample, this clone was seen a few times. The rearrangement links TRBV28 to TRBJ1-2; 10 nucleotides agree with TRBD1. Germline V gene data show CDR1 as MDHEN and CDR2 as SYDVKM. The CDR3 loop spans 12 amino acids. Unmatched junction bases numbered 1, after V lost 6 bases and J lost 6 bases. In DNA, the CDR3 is TGTGCCAGCAGGGGGACAGGGGATGGCTACACCTTC. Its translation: CASRGTGDGYTF.

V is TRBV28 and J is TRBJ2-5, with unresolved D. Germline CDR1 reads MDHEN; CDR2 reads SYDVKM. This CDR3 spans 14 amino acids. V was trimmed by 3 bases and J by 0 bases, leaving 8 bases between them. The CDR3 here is CASSLPDYQETQYF. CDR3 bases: TGTGCCAGCAGTTTGCCAGACTACCAAGAGACCCAGTACTTC.